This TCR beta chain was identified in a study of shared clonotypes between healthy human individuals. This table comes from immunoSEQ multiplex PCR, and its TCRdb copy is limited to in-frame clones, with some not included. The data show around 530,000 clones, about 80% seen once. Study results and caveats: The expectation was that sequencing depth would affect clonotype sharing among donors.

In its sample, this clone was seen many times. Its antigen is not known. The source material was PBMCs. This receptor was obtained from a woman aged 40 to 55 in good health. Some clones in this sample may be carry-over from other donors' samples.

CDR3 amino acids: CASSKLWTDHNYGYTF. The DNA of the CDR3 is TGTGCCAGCAGCAAACTCTGGACAGACCATAACTATGGCTACACCTTC. This chain uses TRBV28 with TRBJ1-2; D is perhaps TRBD1 (6 bases). V lost 6 bases and J 1 base, leaving 18 bases between the germline ends. The CDR3 is 16 residues long. Germline assignment: CDR1 MDHEN and CDR2 SYDVKM.